This T cell receptor (beta chain) emerged from a study of beta chain features in type 1 diabetes listed by TCRdb under 2018. Study-level background: Mean age, gender distribution, total cell number and subset yield were not different between patients and healthy donors. A total of approximately 100,000,000 sorted cells were examined across all samples, and the number of cells per subset was strongly correlated with RNA yield. In the study, recently diagnosed type 1 diabetes patients and matched healthy donors were compared on the TCRB repertoires of their sorted circulating CD4+ T cell subsets. Regulatory and stem cell-like memory subsets were obtained from only 8 patients and roughly 8 healthy donors, while naive and central memory subsets were obtained from all 28 donors. The paper as a whole reports these results and caveats: PCR might favor shorter templates, but patient and control samples were amplified and corrected together, so any skew would affect both groups equally. A moderate but significant shortening of TCRB CDR3 length was observed in type 1 diabetes patients in all four CD4+ subsets. At VDJ recombination sites, patients with type 1 diabetes made fewer insertions and deleted more nucleotides, a pattern implying thymic rearrangement abnormalities. Because cDNA was sequenced instead of genomic DNA, highly expressing activated cells could be over-represented, though the groups showed no difference in activation or CD3 levels. Because the HLA sub-analyses included only small numbers of individuals, any influence of HLA type on TCRB rearrangement was left unresolved. Naive, central memory and regulatory TCRB repertoires appeared to be more alike among patients than among healthy donors.

Concerning this clone itself: Its binding antigen is unknown. The input lacks base qualities; no much larger clone sits a single base away.

Each donor gave one peripheral blood draw, approximately 0.11 L on average, collected into heparinised tubes. Using a panel that included CD45RO, CCR7, CD25, CD127, CD95 and CD27, naive, central memory, regulatory and stem cell-like memory CD4+ T cells were sorted on a BD FACSAria II. All sorted populations exceeded 95% purity. Right away, PBMCs were isolated by Lymphoprep density gradient centrifugation and were stained directly, with no culture step. To minimize batch effects, samples were stained and sorted in pairs, one healthy donor with one patient per experiment. From the cysteine through the phenylalanine, the CDR3 covers 15 amino acids. Here the CDR3 DNA is all that survives: 45 bases in frame from base 1. At the junction V is shortened by 5 bases and J by 0 bases, with 10 bases in between. Sequences KGHSH (CDR1) and LQKENI (CDR2) are obtained from the germline V gene. The High Capacity cDNA Reverse Transcription Kit was used to reverse transcribe all of the isolated RNA, meaning that expressed TCRB transcripts were what got sequenced. Naive, central memory and regulatory T cell samples underwent deep immunoSEQ sequencing, averaging about 3.57 million total reads per sample. Sorted cells were lysed in RLT buffer, and RNA was extracted using DNase-treated RNeasy Micro or Mini kits according to cell number. To prevent cross-contamination, every cell subset was processed on its own, while patient and healthy donor samples were processed together. Using the immunoSEQ multiplex PCR, TCRB sequences were amplified from cDNA into 87-bp fragments spanning the CDR3 region. The amplicons were sequenced using the Illumina HiSeq platform. In the original analysis: PCR bias was corrected computationally using synthetic template baselines, and reads within Hamming distance 2 were collapsed, with unmergeable singletons discarded. By aligning reads against IMGT, V, D and J genes, CDR3 length, and insertions or deletions at six rearrangement sites were assigned. Within each subset, clonotype counts were normalized to the number of sorted cells before true diversity and Gini coefficients were calculated with the tcR R package. The overlap coefficient, calculated on TCRB nucleotide sequences, was used to quantify repertoire sharing. The table was pulled from immuneACCESS by TCRdb, which kept in-frame rearrangements only. Such tables lose some clones; where checked, under half of the loss comes from unresolved V genes, and the rest has no known cause. V and J calls plus clone size are reproduced from that table; the DNA served to infer D and trimming. Here the sample has roughly 160,000 clones; around 8.3% occur a single time. The ten top clones hold over 0.5% of the sample.

Rearrangement joined TRBV18 to TRBJ2-2; no confident D gene assignment can be made. The source is a woman under 30 with type 1 diabetes. Sequencing was done on a sample of central memory CD4+ T cells from blood. The DNA sequence reads TGTGCCAGCTCAGACACCCTGGCGAACACCGGGGAGCTGTTTTTT. Its product reads: CASSDTLANTGELFF.